The clone carrying this TCR beta chain appeared once. What it recognizes is unknown. TCRdb keeps only in-frame clones here, not all; method: immunoSEQ multiplex PCR. The repertoire holds around 300,000 clones, with roughly 90% as singletons. The data were obtained in a study of cytomegalovirus exposure and HLA in healthy donors. Broader study findings: The study designated 150 or so TCR beta chains cytomegalovirus-associated. Specificity for CMV antigens was confirmed in vitro for a few of the CMV-associated chains.

The CDR3 spans 15 residues. Trimming shortened V by 5 bases and J by 2 bases, and 19 bases separated the two germline ends. Germline assignment: CDR1 GTSNPN and CDR2 SVGIG (reference sequence). The chain combines TRBV30 with TRBJ2-7; D tentatively reads TRBD1 or TRBD2 (5 bases each). Sequences were obtained from PBMCs. This clonotype originated in a woman aged 25 to 45 in good health and CMV-seropositive. CDR3 in amino acids: CAWEGTGTSTYEQYF. Written as DNA, the CDR3 is TGTGCCTGGGAGGGGACCGGGACCTCTACCTACGAGCAGTACTTC.